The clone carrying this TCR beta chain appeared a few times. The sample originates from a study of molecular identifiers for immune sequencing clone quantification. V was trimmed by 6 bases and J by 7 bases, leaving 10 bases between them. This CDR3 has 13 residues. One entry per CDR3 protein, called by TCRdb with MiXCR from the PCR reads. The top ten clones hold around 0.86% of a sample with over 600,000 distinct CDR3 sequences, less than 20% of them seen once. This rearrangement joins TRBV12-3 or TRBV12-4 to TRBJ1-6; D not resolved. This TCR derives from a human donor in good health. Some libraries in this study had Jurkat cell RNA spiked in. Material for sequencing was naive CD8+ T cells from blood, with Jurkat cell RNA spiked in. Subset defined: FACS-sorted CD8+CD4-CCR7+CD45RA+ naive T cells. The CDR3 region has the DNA TGTGCCAGCAGCTCCTCCTTAAATTCACCCCTCCACTTT. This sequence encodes CASSSSLNSPLHF.